This T cell receptor (beta chain) was identified during a study of blood T cell repertoires in COVID-19. As for the study in general: Samples taken during acute and convalescent COVID-19 were collected in the United States, Italy and Spain. PBMCs, B-cell-depleted T cells, or T cells were the source of the cDNA or gDNA that made up the material.

In the original processing: Researchers report that nucleated cell counts were estimated from reference gene primer amplification. Data came from immunoSEQ multiplex PCR; TCRdb stores just in-frame clones and leaves some out. That table gives V, J and clone size, and the DNA gave D and trimming. Of around 100,000 clones listed, roughly nine tenths are singletons. This CDR3 has 15 amino acids. Germline trimming cut 6 bases from V and 1 base from J; bases unmatched to any gene: 5. Looked up from germline, CDR1 is MNHEY and CDR2 is SMNVEV (reference sequence). The sample was peripheral blood. The receptor's source is a man between 45 and 60 years old with active COVID-19. V is TRBV27 and J is TRBJ1-5, with 8 bases lining up with TRBD1. In DNA, the CDR3 is TGTGCCAGCAGCCGGGACAGGTCCAGCAATCAGCCCCAGCATTTT. As protein: CASSRDRSSNQPQHF.